The TCR beta chain described here comes from a study of T cells in Graves' hyperthyroidism and ophthalmopathy. Regarding the study as a whole: The model predicted ophthalmopathy a median around 6 months before onset.

Regions amplified from RNA transcripts were the TCR beta CDR3 regions. TCR CDR3 regions were first amplified by RT-PCR with HTBI primers. Using its own MiXCR run on the multiplex PCR reads, TCRdb lists one record per CDR3 protein. The sample has 550,000 to 700,000 distinct CDR3 sequences, roughly 50% seen once. Comments on this clonotype: Its antigen remains unidentified.

CDR3 length: 17 amino acids. Trimming took 6 bases from V and 4 from J, leaving 21 bases between them. Looked up from germline, CDR1 is MDHEN and CDR2 is SYDVKM. Material for sequencing was peripheral blood or thyroid tissue (not recorded which). The TCR was taken from an adult woman with Graves' disease, either hyperthyroidism or ophthalmopathy (not recorded which). V usage is TRBV28 and J usage is TRBJ2-2; D not resolved. CDR3 region: CASSQDQAGVSTGELFF. The CDR3 DNA follows: TGTGCCAGCAGCCAAGATCAGGCCGGTGTTAGCACCGGGGAGCTGTTTTTT.